This TCR beta chain was retrieved from a study of blood T cell repertoires in COVID-19 (dated by TCRdb to about 2020). General notes on the study: The collaborator samples originated in the United States, Italy and Spain and spanned the acute and convalescent phases of COVID-19. The prospective study material was composed of cDNA or gDNA derived from T cells, B-cell-depleted T cells, or PBMCs. Deeply sampled blood TCRbeta repertoires from subjects exposed to, actively infected with, or recovered from COVID-19 were included in the dataset. The repertoires were released in a freely available public database intended as a resource for research on the immune response to SARS-CoV-2. The samples were drawn from the first 160 participants of the ongoing ImmuneRACE study and from about 1,200 subjects provided by 6 global collaborators. The sample metadata nearly always contained a de-identified subject ID, COVID-19 status, age in years and sex. HLA class I and class II types, where available, came from metadata supplied by the sample provider rather than from assay-based typing. General findings and caveats noted by the study authors: The quantity of clinical and demographic metadata differed by source and by participant and was supplied without curation.

TCRbeta CDR3 regions were amplified from genomic DNA by means of the immunoSEQ Assay, a bias-controlled multiplex PCR. The paper's data handling went like this. The number of nucleated cells in each sample was estimated from the amplification of reference gene primers within the assay. To quantify the absolute abundance of each unique TCRbeta CDR3 rearrangement, sequence reads were collapsed and filtered. For each sample, productive Simpson clonality was calculated by taking the square root of Simpson's diversity index across productive rearrangements. Here the immuneACCESS table is served through TCRdb, limited to in-frame sequences with V and J called. Missing clones are a known gap in these copies; in checked studies unresolved V genes cover under half, and the rest lacks a known reason. The DNA was the basis for D and trimming; V, J and clone size are from that table. This sample comprises 310,000 or so clones, around 88% of them detected only once. The ten largest clones take up around 1.2% of the sample.

Comment on this clone: Its antigen is still unknown. Per-base quality was not reported, and no clone a single base away is much larger than it.

Each collaborating institution followed its own protocols to collect whole blood in K2EDTA tubes. For TCRbeta analysis, collaborators shipped samples in one of three forms: frozen whole blood, isolated PBMCs, or DNA extracted from either of those sample types. The V end loses 8 bases and the J end loses 6 bases, and a stretch of 17 bases separates them. From the cysteine up to the phenylalanine, the CDR3 has a length of 14 residues. CDR3 DNA only is kept here, 42 bases in frame from base 1. The germline V gene (reference sequence) provides CDR1 MNHNY and CDR2 SVGAGI. The V gene is TRBV6-6 and the J gene is TRBJ1-5; the D region possibly corresponds to TRBD1 (6 bases align). The sequenced sample was peripheral blood. The origin of this receptor is a woman in her forties or fifties with acute or convalescent COVID-19. The CDR3 sequence is CASGTTGWTQPQHF. DNA sequence: TGTGCCAGCGGAACTACAGGGTGGACTCAGCCCCAGCATTTT.